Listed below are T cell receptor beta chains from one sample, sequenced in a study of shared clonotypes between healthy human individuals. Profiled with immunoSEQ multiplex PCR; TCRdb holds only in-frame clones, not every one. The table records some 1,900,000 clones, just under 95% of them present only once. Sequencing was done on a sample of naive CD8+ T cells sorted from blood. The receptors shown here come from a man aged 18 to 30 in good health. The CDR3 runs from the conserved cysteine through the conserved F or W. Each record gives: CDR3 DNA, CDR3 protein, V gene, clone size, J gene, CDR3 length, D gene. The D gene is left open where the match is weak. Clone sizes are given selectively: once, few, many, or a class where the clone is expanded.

TGTGCCAGCAGTCCCGGGACTAGCAGCCAAGAGACCCAGTACTTC CASSPGTSSQETQYF TRBV6-5 - TRBJ2-5 15 TRBD2
TGCGCCAGCAGCCAAGGACTAGCGTTAGAGACCCAGTACTTC CASSQGLALETQYF TRBV4-1 - TRBJ2-5 14 TRBD2
TGTGCCAGCAGCTTAGTAGGCAACTACGAGCAGTACTTC CASSLVGNYEQYF TRBV7-6 - TRBJ2-7 13 -
TGTGCCAGCAGCTTACATAACGACAGGGCCGATTCACCCCTCCACTTT CASSLHNDRADSPLHF TRBV11-3 - TRBJ1-6 16 TRBD1
TGTGCCAGCAGCTTATCGGTGACTAGCTTGATCACAGATACGCAGTATTTT CASSLSVTSLITDTQYF TRBV7-8 once TRBJ2-3 17 TRBD2
TGCGCCAGCAGCCCCGGGACATTCTACGAGCAGTACTTC CASSPGTFYEQYF TRBV5-1 - TRBJ2-7 13 -
TGTGCCAGCAGTGAATCGGTAGGGGCATTGAGTAACTATGGCTACACCTTC CASSESVGALSNYGYTF TRBV6-1 once TRBJ1-2 17 -
TGTGCCTGGAGACGAACAGGGGGTGGCACTGAAGCTTTCTTT CAWRRTGGGTEAFF TRBV30 - TRBJ1-1 14 TRBD1
TGTGCCAGCAGTTACTCGTTAGGGCCCTATGGCTACACCTTC CASSYSLGPYGYTF TRBV6-5 - TRBJ1-2 14 -
TGCGCCAGCAGCTTGACCGTGAGGGATCGGGTCGAGCAGTACTTC CASSLTVRDRVEQYF TRBV5-1 - TRBJ2-7 15 -
TGTGCCAGCAGTGAAGGCGACAGGGGGACTGAAGCTTTCTTT CASSEGDRGTEAFF TRBV6-1 - TRBJ1-1 14 TRBD1
TGTGCCAGCAGTCAAAGAGTTAGCGGGACCTACGAGCAGTACTTC CASSQRVSGTYEQYF TRBV13 - TRBJ2-7 15 TRBD2
TGTGCCAGCAGTGAAGGGATAGCGCCCCCCGAGCAGTACTTC CASSEGIAPPEQYF TRBV2 - TRBJ2-7 14 -
TGTGCCAGTAGTCCCTTGGACAGGCCGGACACTGAAGCTTTCTTT CASSPLDRPDTEAFF TRBV19 - TRBJ1-1 15 TRBD1
TGTGCCAGCAGTTTAGGGGGGGCTGAAGCTTTCTTT CASSLGGAEAFF TRBV27 - TRBJ1-1 12 -
TGTGCCACAGGGACGGGAGAGATGAACACTGAAGCTTTCTTT CATGTGEMNTEAFF TRBV27 - TRBJ1-1 14 -
TGTGCCAGCAGCTTAAACCCTATCCGGGGCCCTTCCTATGGCTACACCTTC CASSLNPIRGPSYGYTF TRBV11-2 - TRBJ1-2 17 -
TGTGCCAGTAGTATAACGGGGGGCGTTTGGAATCAGCCCCAGCATTTT CASSITGGVWNQPQHF TRBV19 once TRBJ1-5 16 -
TGTGCCAGCAGCTTGAGACGGTTCGGAGCCGATACCCCTTGGGAGCAGTACTTC CASSLRRFGADTPWEQYF TRBV5-5 - TRBJ2-7 18 -
TGTGCCAGCAGTTACAACCCCGGTTTTAGCGGGGGGAACCAAGAGACCCAGTACTTC CASSYNPGFSGGNQETQYF TRBV9 - TRBJ2-5 19 TRBD2
TGCGCCAGCAGCTTGGCCATTACCCCGGATTACGAGCAGTACTTC CASSLAITPDYEQYF TRBV5-1 - TRBJ2-7 15 -
TGTGCCAGCATTGGCAGGATCAGCTCCTACGAGCAGTACTTC CASIGRISSYEQYF TRBV2 - TRBJ2-7 14 -
TGTGCCAGCACCTCCCGGACTTCACCGGGCTATGGCTACACCTTC CASTSRTSPGYGYTF TRBV7-8 - TRBJ1-2 15 -
TGTGCCAGCTCTCCACCGGGACCCGCGTCGCCCTCCTACGAGCAGTACTTC CASSPPGPASPSYEQYF TRBV18 - TRBJ2-7 17 -
TGTGCCAGCAGTTACTTTGGTCCGAACACTGAAGCTTTCTTT CASSYFGPNTEAFF TRBV6-5 - TRBJ1-1 14 -
TGTGCCAGCAGTTTACTGATAGGTGATGAGCAGTTCTTC CASSLLIGDEQFF TRBV6-4 - TRBJ2-1 13 -
TGCGCCAGCAGCCTGGACAGGGTTGACTATGGCTACACCTTC CASSLDRVDYGYTF TRBV4-3 - TRBJ1-2 14 TRBD1
TGTGCTAGCAGTTACTCAGGGAAAGATACGCAGTATTTT CASSYSGKDTQYF TRBV7-7 - TRBJ2-3 13 -
TGTGCCAGCAGCTTTGCGACAGGGGGATTAGGGAACACTGAAGCTTTCTTT CASSFATGGLGNTEAFF TRBV7-9 - TRBJ1-1 17 TRBD1
TGTGCCTGGGTGAATTTACGGGGGAGAACAGATACGCAGTATTTT CAWVNLRGRTDTQYF TRBV30 - TRBJ2-3 15 -
TGTGCCAGCAGTTTGGATATCTCCTACGAGCAGTACTTC CASSLDISYEQYF TRBV7-9 - TRBJ2-7 13 -
TGCGCCAGCCCCTTCTTGGGAGGGCGAAATTCACCCCTCCACTTT CASPFLGGRNSPLHF TRBV5-1 - TRBJ1-6 15 -
TGTGCCAGCAGCTCCATGCTAGGGGCCGGGGAGCTGTTTTTT CASSSMLGAGELFF TRBV13 - TRBJ2-2 14 -
TGTGCCAGCAGCAAAGGGGGAATGAACACTGAAGCTTTCTTT CASSKGGMNTEAFF TRBV7-6 - TRBJ1-1 14 -
TGTGCCTGGGGTGTAGCAGGCCATAGCAATCAGCCCCAGCATTTT CAWGVAGHSNQPQHF TRBV30 - TRBJ1-5 15 -
TGTGCCAGCAGTTTCGGGACAGGGACGTACGAGCAGTACTTC CASSFGTGTYEQYF TRBV27 once TRBJ2-7 14 TRBD1
TGTGCCAGCAGCGTTGCCCAGGGGGACGAGCAGTACTTC CASSVAQGDEQYF TRBV5-6 - TRBJ2-7 13 TRBD1
TGTGCCAGCAGTCCGAGGGACAGGGGAGGTTGGGAGCAGTACTTC CASSPRDRGGWEQYF TRBV27 - TRBJ2-7 15 TRBD1
TGTGCCAGTAATGGGCCTAGCGGTTCCTACGAGCAGTACTTC CASNGPSGSYEQYF TRBV19 - TRBJ2-7 14 TRBD2
TGTGCCAGCAGCTCCTCGGGATGGGGGGAGACCCAGTACTTC CASSSSGWGETQYF TRBV13 - TRBJ2-5 14 -
TGTGCCAGCAGTTCGACAGCAGAATCCTACGAGCAGTACTTC CASSSTAESYEQYF TRBV6-5 once TRBJ2-7 14 -
TGTGCCAGCAGCGTAGCGGGCAGCTCAAACTATGGCTACACCTTC CASSVAGSSNYGYTF TRBV9 once TRBJ1-2 15 -
TGTGCCAGCAGCGTAGCCACCGGGGAGCTGTTTTTT CASSVATGELFF TRBV9 - TRBJ2-2 12 -
TGTGCCAGCAGCTTATTCGTCCCCGGACAGCCAGATAACACCGGGGAGCTGTTTTTT CASSLFVPGQPDNTGELFF TRBV7-9 - TRBJ2-2 19 -
TGTGCCAGCAGTTACTCGGGGGGCCTGGGGACTGAAGCTTTCTTT CASSYSGGLGTEAFF TRBV6-6 once TRBJ1-1 15 -
TGCGCCAGCAGCCCCTCGGGACTAGCGAGAGAGACCCAGTACTTC CASSPSGLARETQYF TRBV4-1 - TRBJ2-5 15 TRBD2
TGTGCCAGCAGCGGACAGCCCCTCCGAGATGGCTACACCTTC CASSGQPLRDGYTF TRBV6-1 - TRBJ1-2 14 -
TGTGCCAGCACGTCGCGGGCGGTGTACACAGATACGCAGTATTTT CASTSRAVYTDTQYF TRBV28 - TRBJ2-3 15 -
TGTGCCAGCAGTGAAGCAGATACGCAGTATTTT CASSEADTQYF TRBV6-1 - TRBJ2-3 11 -
TGTGCCAGCAGTGCGCTAGCGGAGGGCACAGATACGCAGTATTTT CASSALAEGTDTQYF TRBV2 once TRBJ2-3 15 TRBD2
TGTGCCAGCAGCTACACTAAGAACACCGGGGAGCTGTTTTTT CASSYTKNTGELFF TRBV6-1 - TRBJ2-2 14 -
TGTGCCAGTAGTATCGCGGGGTCTTATGGTGAAAAACTGTTTTTT CASSIAGSYGEKLFF TRBV19 once TRBJ1-4 15 -
TGTGCCAGTAGTATTCACCGGGAGACCCAGTACTTC CASSIHRETQYF TRBV19 once TRBJ2-5 12 -